What follows describes a single T cell receptor beta chain. Its specificity is not known. The data were obtained in a study of cytomegalovirus exposure and HLA in healthy donors. General study findings and limits: The study recorded about 150 TCR beta chains that were cytomegalovirus-associated.

The PCR had 60 Vbeta and 13 Jbeta primers. Assay used: immunoSEQ multiplex PCR; TCRdb lists only in-frame clones, some missing. Its table records 50,000 or so clones. The material sequenced was PBMCs. The sequence came from a woman aged 40 to 50 in good health and CMV-seronegative.

The CDR3 DNA reads TGTGCCAGCAGCGCGGGGACGGCCGTCTATGGCTACACCTTC. Protein product: CASSAGTAVYGYTF. The chain couples TRBV5-4 to TRBJ1-2; D might be TRBD1 (5 bases). V was trimmed by 4 bases and J by 4 bases, leaving 14 bases between them. The germline V gene encodes CDR1 SGHNT and CDR2 YYREEE (reference sequence). CDR3 length: 14 residues.